The rows below give T cell receptor beta chains drawn from one sample of a study of blood T cells in healthy people across ages. Each CDR3 protein is one row after TCRdb ran MiXCR on the 5' RACE reads. Among fewer than 900,000 distinct CDR3 sequences, roughly 40% were seen once, and the ten largest hold 10% to 15%. Sequencing was carried out using blood. The source is a man aged 18 to 35 in good health. CDR3s include the opening cysteine and the closing phenylalanine or tryptophan.

J gene: TRBJ1-2
V gene: TRBV7-2
CDR3 protein: CASSLGVQTTYGYTF

J gene: TRBJ1-2
V gene: TRBV12-3/TRBV12-4
CDR3 protein: CASSLVQPGGYTF

J gene: TRBJ1-2
V gene: TRBV5-1
CDR3 protein: CASSPGLRAGYTF

J gene: TRBJ1-5
V gene: TRBV7-2
CDR3 protein: CASSLTGTHQPQHF

J gene: TRBJ2-4
V gene: TRBV29-1
CDR3 protein: CSVEGVSGTLAKNIQYF

J gene: TRBJ2-1
V gene: TRBV4-2
CDR3 protein: CASSQVGGRREQFF

J gene: TRBJ2-5
V gene: TRBV5-5
CDR3 protein: CASSGDAVQETQYF

J gene: TRBJ1-1
V gene: TRBV25-1
CDR3 protein: CASSAQFEAFF

J gene: TRBJ2-7
V gene: TRBV7-9
CDR3 protein: CASSLVAGDTYEQYF

J gene: TRBJ1-5
V gene: TRBV6-5
CDR3 protein: CASSYWTGEDQPQHF

J gene: TRBJ2-4
V gene: TRBV4-2
CDR3 protein: CASSQGQGAGIQYF

J gene: TRBJ2-2
V gene: TRBV20-1
CDR3 protein: CSAPDGIRNTGELFF

J gene: TRBJ2-7
V gene: TRBV27
CDR3 protein: CAGSPKGTGITYEQYF

J gene: TRBJ2-7
V gene: TRBV7-6
CDR3 protein: CASSRTYKARYEQYF

J gene: TRBJ2-3
V gene: TRBV18
CDR3 protein: CASSSTRGDTQYF

J gene: TRBJ2-3
V gene: TRBV19
CDR3 protein: CATTSSGGWDTQYF

J gene: TRBJ2-1
V gene: TRBV2
CDR3 protein: CASITASYEQFF

J gene: TRBJ1-1
V gene: TRBV25-1
CDR3 protein: CASSDINEAFF

J gene: TRBJ1-5
V gene: TRBV3-1
CDR3 protein: CASSPGRGMYQPQHF

J gene: TRBJ2-7
V gene: TRBV4-3
CDR3 protein: CASSQRVSYEQYF

J gene: TRBJ2-7
V gene: TRBV12-3/TRBV12-4
CDR3 protein: CASSFEVYEQYF

J gene: TRBJ1-2
V gene: TRBV29-1
CDR3 protein: CSGKQGSGYTF

J gene: TRBJ2-6
V gene: TRBV29-1
CDR3 protein: CSVWGSGANVLTF

J gene: TRBJ1-1
V gene: TRBV7-9
CDR3 protein: CASSMGQATEAFF

J gene: TRBJ2-1
V gene: TRBV5-6
CDR3 protein: CASSWDLAGEKDEQFF

J gene: TRBJ2-3
V gene: TRBV9
CDR3 protein: CASSSGAYTDTQYF

J gene: TRBJ1-5
V gene: TRBV4-2
CDR3 protein: CASSQERYSSNQPQHF

J gene: TRBJ2-7
V gene: TRBV20-1
CDR3 protein: CSVTGPGVDYEQYF

J gene: TRBJ2-5
V gene: TRBV4-1
CDR3 protein: CASSHRTEQETQYF

J gene: TRBJ1-2
V gene: TRBV4-1
CDR3 protein: CASSSPGGGYGYTF

J gene: TRBJ2-7
V gene: TRBV30
CDR3 protein: CAWRTLRTSVYEQYF

J gene: TRBJ1-3
V gene: TRBV12-3/TRBV12-4
CDR3 protein: CASSPQGSGNTIYF

J gene: TRBJ2-5
V gene: TRBV9
CDR3 protein: CASSAVDGAAQYF

J gene: TRBJ2-7
V gene: TRBV7-9
CDR3 protein: CASSSKPGQGFSYEQYF

J gene: TRBJ2-3
V gene: TRBV24-1
CDR3 protein: CATSAVRGARTDTQYF

J gene: TRBJ1-1
V gene: TRBV12-3/TRBV12-4
CDR3 protein: CASNVRGLNTEAFF

J gene: TRBJ1-2
V gene: TRBV9
CDR3 protein: CASSDHRNYGYTF

J gene: TRBJ1-2
V gene: TRBV20-1
CDR3 protein: CSARSAGVLYGYTF

J gene: TRBJ1-2
V gene: TRBV15
CDR3 protein: CATSRDSNYGYTF

J gene: TRBJ2-7
V gene: TRBV6-5
CDR3 protein: CASSYGQGLSYEQYF

J gene: TRBJ1-5
V gene: TRBV20-1
CDR3 protein: CSAQRGDNQPQHF

J gene: TRBJ1-2
V gene: TRBV29-1
CDR3 protein: CSVDWAGYGLDGYTF

J gene: TRBJ1-2
V gene: TRBV4-2
CDR3 protein: CASSQTVKSDGYTF

J gene: TRBJ2-7
V gene: TRBV29-1
CDR3 protein: CSVESGGDYEQYF

J gene: TRBJ1-1
V gene: TRBV7-2
CDR3 protein: CASSLEGVDTEAFF